This paragraph covers one TCR beta chain sequence. Antigen: not known. Germline values: CDR1 MRHNA, CDR2 SNTAGT. This CDR3 comprises 16 residues. The V and J ends lost 0 bases and 2 bases, in that order; junction bases with no gene match: 1. This sample was taken from a study of OX40 agonist ivuxolimab in advanced cancers. For the study at large: Three patients had partial responses: one hepatocellular carcinoma, two cutaneous melanoma. Broader study findings: The study observed clonal expansion of CD4+ and CD8+ blood T cells by week 6 at 0.1 to 3.0 mg/kg.

This table comes from immunoSEQ multiplex PCR, and its TCRdb copy is limited to in-frame clones, with some not included. The table lists 25,000 to 35,000 clones, 80% to 85% of them singletons. Sample: CD4+ or CD8+ T cells sorted from blood, taken in a trial of the OX40 agonist ivuxolimab. This clonotype was obtained from an adult with an advanced solid tumor such as melanoma, head and neck, liver or kidney cancer. This sequence joins TRBV6-4 and TRBJ2-3, with 11 bases fitting TRBD2. The CDR3 DNA is TGTGCCAGCAGTGACTCTAGCGGGGGGGCCACAGATACGCAGTATTTT. Amino acids: CASSDSSGGATDTQYF.